The source of this T cell receptor beta chain is a study of blood T cells in healthy people across ages. V was clipped by 5 bases and J by 8 bases, with 21 bases between them. Germline assignment: CDR1 DFQATT and CDR2 SNEGSKA (reference sequence). This CDR3 spans 14 amino acids. A second roughly 6 to 11 cycle PCR used barcoded and J-beta primers. From the 5' RACE reads, TCRdb called clonotypes with MiXCR, one entry per CDR3 protein. Of approximately 810,000 distinct CDR3 sequences in the sample, 30% to 45% were seen once. The specimen was blood. The receptor was derived from a young man in good health. The V call is TRBV20-1, the J call TRBJ1-1; perhaps TRBD1 as D (6 bases). This CDR3 reads CSAPQRGGAFEAFF. CDR3 nucleotide sequence: TGCAGTGCTCCTCAGAGGGGGGGCGCATTCGAAGCTTTCTTT.